The 21 T cell receptor beta chains in this list originate from one sample, sequenced in a study of PD-L1 blockade in urothelial cancer. Time point in this sample: peripheral blood 6 weeks after treatment start. Profiled with immunoSEQ multiplex PCR; TCRdb holds only in-frame clones, not every one. This sample has around 46,000 clones; 70% to 90% occur once, and the top ten carry 2% to 3%. The specimen comprised PBMCs, sampled around atezolizumab (anti-PD-L1) treatment. The receptors originated from a man aged 60 to 69 with urothelial cancer.

The chain recombines TRBV6-6 with TRBJ2-3; 11 nucleotides line up with TRBD1. The CDR3 runs 14 residues. Germline CDR1 reads MNHNY; CDR2 reads SVGAGI (reference sequence). With V trimmed by 6 bases and J by 9 bases, 8 bases remained unmatched. CDR3 region: CASRPGQGVVTQYF. The CDR3 nucleotides read TGTGCCAGCAGGCCGGGACAGGGGGTCGTCACGCAGTATTTT.

The J gene is TRBJ1-5, the V gene TRBV6-6; D perhaps matches TRBD1 (6 bases). The length of the CDR3 is 16 residues. The V and J ends lost 5 bases and 6 bases respectively, with 20 bases between them. Germline V gene data show CDR1 as MNHNY and CDR2 as SVGAGI (reference sequence). The CDR3 nucleotides read TGTGCCAGCAGTACCCAGTTACGGGGGGCGGGTCAGCCCCAGCATTTT. The encoded protein is CASSTQLRGAGQPQHF.

This chain connects TRBV15 to TRBJ1-5, with 8 bases fitting TRBD1. Looked up from germline, CDR1 is LNHNV and CDR2 is YYDKDF (reference sequence). The CDR3 extends over 18 amino acids. The V and J ends lost 6 bases and 2 bases, in that order; junction bases with no gene match: 15. The CDR3 region has the DNA TGTGCCACCAGAGACCATCGGGGCGGGACAGGTCGCAATCAGCCCCAGCATTTT. This codes for CATRDHRGGTGRNQPQHF.

The chain couples TRBV30 to TRBJ2-5, with 9 positions matching TRBD2. Germline CDR1 reads GTSNPN; CDR2 reads SVGIG (reference sequence). J was trimmed by 5 bases and V by 3 bases; bases with no gene match: 10. The CDR3 runs to 15 residues. The CDR3 DNA follows: TGTGCCTGGAGGTTAGGCGCGGGGGGGCCGGAGACCCAGTACTTC. Protein: CAWRLGAGGPETQYF.

The chain has TRBV10-3 and TRBJ1-1, with D uncertain. The V and J ends lost 2 bases and 7 bases respectively, with 11 bases between them. This CDR3 has 13 residues. CDR1 is ENHRY and CDR2 is SYGVKD in the germline V gene. The CDR3 here is CAISEVEGGEAFF. The DNA for the CDR3 is TGTGCCATCAGTGAGGTGGAAGGAGGTGAAGCTTTCTTT.

This rearrangement joins TRBV5-4 to TRBJ2-1, with D perhaps TRBD1 (6 bases). V was trimmed by 4 bases and J by 0 bases, leaving 11 bases between them. CDR1 SGHNT and CDR2 YYREEE come from the germline V gene (reference sequence). The length of the CDR3 is 15 residues. Here the CDR3 reads CASSREGGSYNEQFF. The CDR3 DNA reads TGTGCCAGCAGCCGGGAAGGGGGCTCCTACAATGAGCAGTTCTTC.

This chain uses TRBV19 with TRBJ1-2; no reliable D call. Trimming removed 4 bases from V and 0 bases from J, with 12 bases in between. CDR1 is LNHDA and CDR2 is SQIVND in the germline V gene (reference sequence). The CDR3 sequence is 15 residues long. This CDR3 is CASSTNLSPNYGYTF. In DNA, the CDR3 is TGTGCCAGTAGTACTAACCTTTCCCCTAACTATGGCTACACCTTC.

The chain has TRBV6-6 and TRBJ2-1; 7 bases match TRBD2. V dropped 8 bases and J dropped 4; count of bases not matched to a gene: 8. The V gene's germline CDR1 is MNHNY and CDR2 SVGAGI (reference sequence). This CDR3 region has 14 residues. CDR3 sequence reads: CASCLAGLYNEQFF. The CDR3 region has the DNA TGTGCCAGCTGTTTAGCGGGCCTATACAATGAGCAGTTCTTC.

The chain recombines TRBV5-5 with TRBJ1-4, with no clear D. V was cut by 2 bases and J by 5 bases, with 10 bases left in between. The CDR3 loop spans 14 amino acids. The V gene's germline CDR1 is SGHKS and CDR2 YYEKEE (reference sequence). This chain's CDR3 is CASSFRTENEKLFF. The CDR3, as DNA: TGTGCCAGCAGCTTTCGAACAGAGAATGAAAAACTGTTTTTT.

This chain connects TRBV4-1 to TRBJ1-5, with a possible D match to TRBD1 (5 bases). The CDR3 runs to 18 residues. CDR1 and CDR2 (germline): MGHRA, YSYEKL. V was trimmed by 1 base and J by 0 bases, leaving 16 bases between them. In DNA form, the CDR3 reads TGCGCCAGCAGCCAAGGGGGGAGGACGACCTTTAGCAATCAGCCCCAGCATTTT. Translating it yields CASSQGGRTTFSNQPQHF.

This chain connects TRBV9 to TRBJ2-7; 11 bases are a match to TRBD2. The CDR3 sequence is 15 residues long. The germline V gene has CDR1 SGDLS and CDR2 YYNGEE. V was pared by 3 bases and J by 2 bases, with 4 bases of the junction left unmatched. The CDR3 bases are TGTGCCAGCAGCGAGGGACTAGCGGAAACCTACGAGCAGTACTTC. Its protein is CASSEGLAETYEQYF. Using reference TRBV9 and TRBJ2-7 for the parts outside the CDR3, the full variable domain is DSGVTQTPKHLITATGQRVTLRCSPRSGDLSVYWYQQSLDQGLQFLIQYYNGEERAKGNILERFSAQQFPDLHSELNLSSLELGDSALYFCASSEGLAETYEQYFGPGTRLTVT.

This clone was found once. This chain links TRBV7-2 with TRBJ2-1; 9 bases agree with TRBD1. Per the germline V gene, CDR1 is SGHTA and CDR2 is FQGNSA. With V trimmed by 6 bases and J by 8 bases, 8 bases remained unmatched. The CDR3 spans 14 residues. The CDR3 protein is CASSRPGQGHEQFF. DNA for the CDR3: TGTGCCAGCAGTAGACCGGGACAGGGCCATGAGCAGTTCTTC.

The chain employs TRBV7-2 and TRBJ2-2; 7 bases are shared with TRBD2. The germline V gene encodes CDR1 SGHTA and CDR2 FQGNSA. V shed 5 bases, J shed 7 bases, and the junction held 10 bases outside the gene matches. The CDR3 extends over 15 amino acids. CDR3 region: CASSLGREAFGELFF. CDR3 nucleotide sequence: TGTGCCAGCAGCCTGGGACGGGAGGCGTTCGGGGAGCTGTTTTTT.

The genes are TRBV4-2 and TRBJ1-4; D possibly corresponds to TRBD1 (5 bases). Looked up from germline, CDR1 is LGHNA and CDR2 is YNFKEQ. Trimming shortened V by 0 bases and J by 7 bases, and 18 bases separated the two germline ends. This CDR3 contains 17 residues. CDR3 nucleotides: TGTGCCAGCAGCCAAGACTCGGGCAGGGCAATAGGTGAAAAACTGTTTTTT. Its protein is CASSQDSGRAIGEKLFF.

The V gene is TRBV15, the J gene TRBJ1-1; the match to TRBD1 covers 10 bases. After removal of 4 bases from V and 9 bases from J, the junction contained 8 bases not matched to a gene. The CDR3 has 14 amino acids. Germline V lookup: CDR1 LNHNV, CDR2 YYDKDF (reference sequence). In DNA, the CDR3 is TGTGCCACCAGCAAATCCGGGACAGGGGAGAAAGCTTTCTTT. Translated, it gives CATSKSGTGEKAFF.

The V call is TRBV18, the J call TRBJ2-1; 15 positions agree with TRBD2. Germline trimming cut 1 base from V and 4 bases from J; bases unmatched to any gene: 5. In germline, CDR1 is KGHSH, CDR2 LQKENI. The length of the CDR3 is 18 residues. The CDR3 nucleotides read TGTGCCAGCTCACCACAGGGACTAGCGGGAGGTCCGTACAATGAGCAGTTCTTC. This translates into CASSPQGLAGGPYNEQFF.

The gene calls are TRBV6-1 and TRBJ2-3; the match to TRBD2 covers 9 bases. The J segment lost 6 bases and the V segment lost 7 bases, leaving 8 bases of the junction unmatched. The length of the CDR3 is 14 residues. CDR1 and CDR2 from the germline V gene are MNHNS and SASEGT. The CDR3 region has the DNA TGTGCCAGCAACCCAGCGGGGGGTTGGGATACGCAGTATTTT. Its protein is CASNPAGGWDTQYF.

This clone was found a few times. The rearrangement joins TRBV28 to TRBJ1-5, with D possibly matching TRBD1 (6 bases). Germline V lookup: CDR1 MDHEN, CDR2 SYDVKM. The CDR3 has 15 amino acids. Trimming left V 2 bases short and J 3 bases short, with 11 bases between. CDR3: CASSLTGQLNQPQHF. The CDR3 DNA is TGTGCCAGCAGTTTAACAGGGCAACTCAATCAGCCCCAGCATTTT. The full variable domain, completed using reference TRBV28 and TRBJ1-5, is DVKVTQSSRYLVKRTGEKVFLECVQDMDHENMFWYRQDPGLGLRLIYFSYDVKMKEKGDIPEGYSVSREKKERFSLILESASTNQTSMYLCASSLTGQLNQPQHFGDGTRLSIL.

This chain connects TRBV5-4 to TRBJ2-3; D is undetermined. V lost 0 bases and J lost 1, with 3 bases in between. There are 13 residues in the CDR3. CDR1 is SGHNT and CDR2 is YYREEE in the germline V gene (reference sequence). The CDR3 coding sequence is TGTGCCAGCAGCTTGGGGCGCACAGATACGCAGTATTTT. This codes for CASSLGRTDTQYF.

J is TRBJ1-3 and V is TRBV7-2; the D gene is possibly TRBD1 (5 bases). In germline, CDR1 is SGHTA, CDR2 FQGNSA. Trimming cost V 4 bases and J 4 bases, with 14 bases left between them. This CDR3 comprises 15 residues. The CDR3, as DNA: TGTGCCAGCAGCTCGTCGGCGGGGACCGGAAACACCATATATTTT. It encodes CASSSSAGTGNTIYF.

This chain uses TRBV6-5 with TRBJ2-1; TRBD1 is a possible D gene (5 bases). Germline CDR1 MNHEY, CDR2 SVGAGI. CDR3 length: 15 residues. Trimming took 6 bases from V and 6 from J, leaving 18 bases between them. The CDR3 loop reads CASSRVLVAPNEQFF. The CDR3 nucleotides are TGTGCCAGCAGCAGGGTCCTCGTAGCCCCCAATGAGCAGTTCTTC.